Listed here are 5 T cell receptor beta chains from one sample, sequenced in a study of T cell changes during pregnancy in multiple sclerosis. Measured with immunoSEQ multiplex PCR; TCRdb has only the in-frame clones, and not every one. The repertoire holds tens of thousands of clones, with about 90% as singletons. The sample was CD4+ T cells from peripheral blood mononuclear cells, taken after pregnancy. These receptors all come from a female donor with multiple sclerosis, enrolled in a pregnancy study.

The chain uses TRBV7-9 and TRBJ2-1, with 8 bases that match TRBD1. J lost 7 bases, V lost 3 bases, and 11 bases had no gene match. The V gene's germline CDR1 is SEHNR and CDR2 FQNEAQ (reference sequence). The CDR3 extends over 16 amino acids. The CDR3 bases are TGTGCCAGCAGCTTTAGAATAAGGACAGGGCATAATGAGCAGTTCTTC. This encodes CASSFRIRTGHNEQFF.

The rearrangement joins TRBV7-3 to TRBJ2-3, with TRBD1 identical over 9 bases. V was clipped by 5 bases and J by 1 base; unmatched bases: 1. Germline values: CDR1 SGHTA, CDR2 FQGTGA. This CDR3 has 14 amino acids. Here the CDR3 DNA reads TGTGCCAGCAGCCGGACAGGGGGCACAGATACGCAGTATTTT. Protein: CASSRTGGTDTQYF.

V gene TRBV5-8 combines with J gene TRBJ2-7; D not certain. The CDR3 has 13 residues. Per germline, CDR1 SGHTS and CDR2 YDEGEE. Between the trimmed V and J ends, which lost 1 base and 3 bases, there was a span of 8 bases. CDR3 in DNA: TGTGCCAGCAGCTTGACCAACAGCTACGAGCAGTACTTC. Translation gives CASSLTNSYEQYF.

J is TRBJ1-2 and V is TRBV7-2, with TRBD1 matching over 7 bases. The CDR3 has 16 residues. The V gene end was trimmed by 3 bases and the J gene end by 8 bases; junction bases not matched to a gene: 15. Per the germline V gene, CDR1 is SGHTA and CDR2 is FQGNSA. The CDR3 nucleotides read TGTGCCAGCAGCTTTTCTGCCGTAGCGGGACAGAAGGGCTACACCTTC. It codes for CASSFSAVAGQKGYTF.

This chain connects TRBV6-4 to TRBJ1-5, with 7 bases lining up with TRBD1. The CDR3 spans 13 residues. V shed 7 bases and J 9 bases; nucleotides not matched to a gene: 9. The germline gives CDR1 MRHNA, CDR2 SNTAGT. The CDR3 sequence: CASNQDRPRPQHF. The CDR3 DNA is TGTGCCAGCAATCAGGACAGGCCGAGGCCCCAGCATTTT.